This paragraph reports one TCR beta chain. Its antigen is as yet unknown. Trimming pared 2 bases from V and 3 bases from J, leaving 20 bases between. CDR1 is KGHSH, CDR2 LQKENI, per germline. The CDR3 extends over 18 amino acids. Sampled blood was obtained at baseline, cycle 4 day 1, and cycle 7 day 1. This sample was included in a study of OX40 agonist ivuxolimab in advanced cancers. Across the study: Every 2 weeks, patients received ivuxolimab intravenously, dosed at 0.01 to 10 mg/kg. Three patients had partial responses: one hepatocellular carcinoma, two cutaneous melanoma.

Sequencing was performed with immunoSEQ multiplex PCR; in TCRdb, only in-frame clones are kept and a portion is missing. This sample has tens of thousands of clones, with about nine tenths found just once. Notes on the study in general: Among the nonresponders, some also had low normalized T-cell clonal expansion.

The sequencing here drew on CD4+ or CD8+ T cells sorted from blood, taken in a trial of the OX40 agonist ivuxolimab. V usage is TRBV18 and J usage is TRBJ2-1; unclear D gene. This TCR was sampled from an adult with an advanced solid tumor such as melanoma, head and neck, liver or kidney cancer. CDR3 sequence: CASSPYTAARLVYNEQFF. The CDR3 region has the DNA TGTGCCAGCTCACCATATACGGCAGCTCGGTTGGTCTACAATGAGCAGTTCTTC.